This T cell receptor beta chain originates from a study of blood T cell repertoires in COVID-19. Study-level information: PBMCs, B-cell-depleted T cells, or T cells provided the cDNA or gDNA that made up the material.

Allocation to cohorts depended on clinical history reported by the participants. The count of this clone is one. The CDR3 extends over 13 amino acids. V shed 5 bases and J shed 0 bases, with 8 bases lying between them. CDR1 is DFQATT and CDR2 is SNEGSKA in the germline V gene (reference sequence). Under the authors' procedure: Cell counts per sample came from amplifying reference gene primers. Produced via immunoSEQ multiplex PCR; TCRdb's table is partial and in-frame only. V and J calls and clone size are as listed in that table; D and trimming were resolved from the DNA. Among approximately 200,000 clones, about four fifths were seen once, and the ten largest hold about 1.3%.

The sample taken for sequencing was PBMCs or T cells enriched from blood (not recorded which). This clonotype was obtained from a woman in her 40s with acute COVID-19. This chain connects TRBV20-1 to TRBJ1-3; no definite D call. The CDR3: CSAREYSGNTIYF. CDR3 sequence (DNA): TGCAGTGCTCGTGAATACTCTGGAAACACCATATATTTT.